This T cell receptor (beta chain) originates from a study of human CD8 memory T cell subsets. Researchers made TCR beta libraries via UMI-labeled 5' RACE. Reanalyzing the 5' RACE reads, TCRdb keeps one entry per CDR3 protein, without DNA. The sample has approximately 12,000 distinct CDR3 sequences. As regards this clonotype: Its specificity is unknown.

Study-wide results and caveats: Stem-like memory and precursor exhausted T cell populations exhibited comparably high diversity, in distinction to effector memory cells.

CDR3 length: 12 residues. From germline, CDR1 is SGHTA and CDR2 FQGTGA. Buffy coats donated by healthy individuals were the origin of the PBMC. The TCR originated in a human donor in good health. Material: CD8+ T cells from PBMCs. The chain carries TRBV7-3 and TRBJ2-1; TCRdb returns TRBD2, unconfirmable since there is no DNA. CDR3 sequence reads: CASSYLAESQFF.